A single sample gave rise to the 6 T cell receptor beta chains below, sequenced in a study of shared clonotypes between healthy human individuals. TCRdb keeps only in-frame clones here, not all; method: immunoSEQ multiplex PCR. The table lists 2 million to 3 million clones, 80% to 95% of them singletons. Specimen: naive CD4+ T cells from PBMCs. Indicated subset: CD45RA+ positively selected. Receptor source: a man younger than 35 in good health. Some clones in this sample may be carry-over from other donors' samples.

The sample holds one count of this clone. This sequence joins TRBV2 and TRBJ2-7; D unresolved. The V end lost 4 bases, the J end lost 5 bases, and 18 bases lay between the germline ends. This CDR3 has 15 residues. The V gene's germline CDR1 is SNHLY and CDR2 FYNNEI. Written as DNA, the CDR3 is TGTGCCAGCAGTGGAGCTGGTGTGGCTTGGAACGAGCAGTACTTC. It encodes CASSGAGVAWNEQYF.

A remark on this clone: Other DNA sequences of this sample code for an identical CDR3. The CDR3 loop is CASSLGQVNTEAFF. CDR3 sequence (DNA): TGTGCCAGCAGCTTAGGACAGGTGAACACTGAAGCTTTCTTT. The J gene is TRBJ1-1, the V gene TRBV7-9; maybe TRBD1 (6 bases). Between the trimmed V and J ends, which lost 1 base and 0 bases, there was a span of 6 bases. The CDR3 runs to 14 residues. Germline values: CDR1 SEHNR, CDR2 FQNEAQ (reference sequence). The whole variable domain, filled in from reference TRBV7-9 and TRBJ1-1, reads DTGVSQNPRHKITKRGQNVTFRCDPISEHNRLYWYRQTLGQGPEFLTYFQNEAQLEKSRLLSDRFSAERPKGSFSTLEIQRTEQGDSAMYLCASSLGQVNTEAFFGQGTRLTVV.

CDR3 sequence: CASSQELAGVYEQYF. DNA of the CDR3: TGCGCCAGCAGCCAAGAACTAGCGGGGGTGTACGAGCAGTACTTC. J is TRBJ2-7 and V is TRBV4-3, with 11 bases identical to TRBD2. Losses at the gene ends were 0 bases for V and 4 bases for J; bases not matched to a gene: 2. This CDR3 is 15 amino acids long. Germline CDR1 and CDR2: LGHNA and YSLEER.

The chain links TRBV11-2 to TRBJ1-5; TRBD1 might be the D (6 bases). CDR1 SGHAT and CDR2 FQNNGV come from the germline V gene. This CDR3 contains 13 residues. V lost 4 bases to trimming and J lost 6 bases, with 10 bases between them. For the CDR3, the DNA is TGTGCCAGCAGCTGCAGGGGAGTTCAGCCCCAGCATTTT. Translated: CASSCRGVQPQHF. Drawing the rest from reference TRBV11-2 and TRBJ1-5, the complete variable domain is EAGVAQSPRYKIIEKRQSVAFWCNPISGHATLYWYQQILGQGPKLLIQFQNNGVVDDSQLPKDRFSAERLKGVDSTLKIQPAKLEDSAVYLCASSCRGVQPQHFGDGTRLSIL.

With regard to this clone: The sample holds other DNA sequences that translate to the same CDR3. The chain joins TRBV2 to TRBJ2-3; 8 nucleotides agree with TRBD2. This CDR3 has 15 residues. The junction had 2 bases not matched to a gene; V was cut back by 3 bases and J by 0 bases. Per germline, CDR1 SNHLY and CDR2 FYNNEI. DNA for the CDR3: TGTGCCAGCAGTGAGTCTAGCGGGAGCACAGATACGCAGTATTTT. Translating it yields CASSESSGSTDTQYF.

V gene TRBV14 combines with J gene TRBJ1-1; D unclear. Between the trimmed V and J ends, which lost 3 bases and 5 bases, there was a span of 10 bases. This CDR3 has 13 amino acids. Germline V gene data show CDR1 as SGHDN and CDR2 as FVKESK. As DNA, the CDR3 is TGTGCCAGCAGCCACGGGCGCGCTACTGAAGCTTTCTTT. Translated: CASSHGRATEAFF.